This is a list of T cell receptor beta chains from one sample in a study of blood T cells in healthy people across ages. TCRdb reprocessed the 5' RACE reads via MiXCR and lists one record per CDR3 protein. The sample lists roughly 720,000 distinct CDR3 sequences; 53% were seen once. What was sequenced was blood. The source is a man older than 75 in good health. Both conserved end residues are part of each CDR3. A D gene is named only where the DNA matches it firmly. Clone size, where shown, is once, few, many, or a class for clones that have expanded.

TRBV20-1	.	.	TRBJ1-5	TGCAGTGCTAGGGGGCCAGGAGGCAATCAGCCCCAGCATTTT	CSARGPGGNQPQHF
TRBV9	.	.	TRBJ2-5	TGTGCCAGCAGCGTAGAGGGGGGCGGCGAGACCCAGTACTTC	CASSVEGGGETQYF
TRBV5-1	.	.	TRBJ2-5	TGCGCCAGCAGCTTCAGAGGGGTCGCCTTACAAGAGACCCAGTACTTC	CASSFRGVALQETQYF
TRBV12-3/TRBV12-4	.	few	TRBJ1-2	TGTGCCAGCACCCCCCCGGGGGGTTACTATGGCTACACCTTC	CASTPPGGYYGYTF
TRBV18	.	.	TRBJ2-1	TGTGCCAGCTCACCAGACCCGGTGGCCTACAATGAGCAGTTCTTC	CASSPDPVAYNEQFF
TRBV6-6	TRBD1	.	TRBJ1-5	TGTGCCAGCAGTGGGACAGGGCGTATCAATCAGCCCCAGCATTTT	CASSGTGRINQPQHF
TRBV10-3	.	.	TRBJ2-1	TGTGCCATCAGTGACCAAAAAAACAATGAGCAGTTCTTC	CAISDQKNNEQFF
TRBV7-7	.	.	TRBJ2-1	TGTGCTAGCAGCCCGACCGGAGGTGGGGTGGGCAATGAGCAGTTCTTC	CASSPTGGGVGNEQFF
TRBV2	.	few	TRBJ1-1	TGTGCCAGCAGTGAGGACTGGGTTGTTGAGAACACTGAAGCTTTCTTT	CASSEDWVVENTEAFF
TRBV20-1	.	.	TRBJ2-5	TGCAGTGCTAGAGAAGCCTCACGGCCCCAGTACTTC	CSAREASRPQYF
TRBV18	.	few	TRBJ1-1	TGTGCCAGCTCACCACAGGGCGTAGAAACTGAAGCTTTCTTT	CASSPQGVETEAFF
TRBV6-2/TRBV6-3	TRBD2	.	TRBJ2-1	TGTGCCAGCAGGTGGACTAGCGGGAGAAATGAGCAGTTCTTC	CASRWTSGRNEQFF
TRBV28	.	.	TRBJ2-5	TGTGCCAGCAGTCCCGGGACACGGGTGATAGAGACCCAGTACTTC	CASSPGTRVIETQYF
TRBV20-1	.	.	TRBJ2-7	TGCAGTGCTAGCCCGGACAGTTCCCTATACGAGGAGTACTTC	CSASPDSSLYEEYF
TRBV4-2	.	few	TRBJ1-2	TGTGCCAGCAGCCAAGGACAGGCGGAGGACTATGGCTACACCTTC	CASSQGQAEDYGYTF
TRBV27	.	.	TRBJ1-1	TGTGCCAGCAGTTTTTTCGGTTCAGCAGGGATGGTCACTGAAGCTTTCTTT	CASSFFGSAGMVTEAFF
TRBV20-1	TRBD2	few	TRBJ2-7	TGCAGTGCTAAAGGGACTAGCGGGAGGGCCCTCTACGAGCAGTACTTC	CSAKGTSGRALYEQYF
TRBV5-1	.	.	TRBJ1-1	TGCGCCAGCAGCTGGGGGGTTGGGGCCCGCGACACTGAAGCTTTCTTT	CASSWGVGARDTEAFF
TRBV27	TRBD2	few	TRBJ2-7	TGTGCCAGCAGCCGTATGATTAGCGGGACCCCCTACGAGCAGTACTTC	CASSRMISGTPYEQYF
TRBV7-9	.	few	TRBJ2-4	TGTGCCAGCAGCTTTAGGGATCCGGGGCTCCCAGATATTCAGTACTTC	CASSFRDPGLPDIQYF
TRBV6-5	.	.	TRBJ1-2	TGTGCCAGCATCTTCACAGGGTGGAAAGGCTACACCTTC	CASIFTGWKGYTF
TRBV6-5	.	.	TRBJ2-7	TGTGCCAGCAGTTACTTTGAACCCTCGGCTAGTTTTTACGAGCAGTACTTC	CASSYFEPSASFYEQYF
TRBV20-1	.	.	TRBJ2-1	TGCAGTGCTCTGGGAGCATCCTACAATGAGCAGTTCTTC	CSALGASYNEQFF
TRBV4-2	TRBD1	.	TRBJ1-5	TGTGCCAGCAGCCAAGATCTGCAGAACAGGGGCTCGCCCCAGCATTTT	CASSQDLQNRGSPQHF
TRBV24-1	TRBD1	once	TRBJ2-6	TGTGCCACCAGTGAGCGGACAGGGGGTGCCTCTGGGGCCAACGTCCTGACTTTC	CATSERTGGASGANVLTF
TRBV6-1	TRBD2	.	TRBJ2-7	TGTGCCAGCACGTTCACGGGAGGAATAAATGAGCAGTACTTC	CASTFTGGINEQYF
TRBV28	.	.	TRBJ2-4	TGTGCCAGCAGTCCACTCACCAGGGGATCGTTGAAAGCCAAAAACATTCAGTACTTC	CASSPLTRGSLKAKNIQYF
TRBV5-1	.	.	TRBJ2-7	TGCGCCAGCAGCTTGGATGGACAGAGAGCCTACGAGCAGTACTTC	CASSLDGQRAYEQYF
TRBV27	.	.	TRBJ2-1	TGTGCCAGCAGTTTATCGACGGTTCGGGAACCCTTGAATGAGCAGTTCTTC	CASSLSTVREPLNEQFF
TRBV10-3	TRBD1	many	TRBJ2-7	TGTGCCATCAGTGCCCACGGACAGGGCTCCTACGAGCAGTACTTC	CAISAHGQGSYEQYF
TRBV7-3	.	.	TRBJ2-1	TGTGCCAGCAGCCAGAAAGGGGGGCACAATGAGCAGTTCTTC	CASSQKGGHNEQFF
TRBV6-1	.	.	TRBJ2-5	TGTGCCAGCAGTGCTAACTTTGCGGAGACCCAGTACTTC	CASSANFAETQYF
TRBV7-9	.	few	TRBJ2-1	TGTGCCAGCAGCTTAGATTCCCCTCTCGATGAGCAGTTCTTC	CASSLDSPLDEQFF
TRBV5-6	TRBD1	.	TRBJ2-5	TGTGCCAGCAGCTATCGGACAGGGACCCAAGAGACCCAGTACTTC	CASSYRTGTQETQYF
TRBV7-2	TRBD2	.	TRBJ2-1	TGTGCCAGCAGGCGGGAGACCTCCTACAATGAGCAGTTCTTC	CASRRETSYNEQFF
TRBV20-1	TRBD2	.	TRBJ2-1	TGCAGTGCTAGAGTGGGGACTAGCCCTAATGAGCAGTTCTTC	CSARVGTSPNEQFF
TRBV12-3/TRBV12-4	.	few	TRBJ2-3	TGTGCCAGCAGCAGACTCATTGCGGATACGCAGTATTTT	CASSRLIADTQYF
TRBV28	.	once	TRBJ1-4	TGTGCCAGCGTCGGAAGGGTAAATGAAAAACTGTTTTTT	CASVGRVNEKLFF
TRBV6-6	.	.	TRBJ2-1	TGTGCCAGCAGTCCCCTTGGGGCGGTGGGCTCCTACAATGAGCAGTTCTTC	CASSPLGAVGSYNEQFF
TRBV28	.	few	TRBJ2-5	TGTGCCAGCAGTCAGGACAGCGAGGCGACCCAGTACTTC	CASSQDSEATQYF
TRBV5-6	TRBD2	.	TRBJ2-3	TGTGCCAGCAGCTTGGGGACTAGCGGGGTCCTCGGTCGGTACAGATACGCGTATTTT	CASSLGTSGVLGRYRYAYF
TRBV12-3/TRBV12-4	TRBD2	.	TRBJ2-7	TGTGCCAGCGGACCGGGACTACCTTTTGAGCAGTACTTC	CASGPGLPFEQYF
TRBV12-3/TRBV12-4	.	.	TRBJ1-5	TGTGCCAGCAGTTTATGGGCAGGGGTTAGTAATCAGCCCCAGCATTTT	CASSLWAGVSNQPQHF
TRBV18	.	once	TRBJ1-3	TGTGCCAGCTCAGAGAGGACTGCCGACCTTTCTGGAAACACCATATATTTT	CASSERTADLSGNTIYF
TRBV29-1	TRBD2	few	TRBJ2-7	TGCAGCGTCGCGACTAGCGAAAACGAGCAGTACTTC	CSVATSENEQYF
TRBV24-1	TRBD2	.	TRBJ2-1	TGTGCCACCAGTGACCCCGGACTAGTCAACAATGAGCAGTTCTTC	CATSDPGLVNNEQFF
TRBV20-1	TRBD2	few	TRBJ2-5	TGCAGTGCTAGAATTTTAGCGGGGGAGTCTGCCCAGTACTTC	CSARILAGESAQYF
TRBV29-1	.	.	TRBJ2-5	TGCAGCGGGAGGGGTCGGACAGTGTACCAAGAGACCCAGTACTTC	CSGRGRTVYQETQYF
TRBV2	TRBD2	few	TRBJ2-7	TGTGCCAGCAGTGACACTAGCGGTGCTCTCTACGAGCAGTACTTC	CASSDTSGALYEQYF
TRBV7-2	.	.	TRBJ2-2	TGTGCCAGCAGCTTAGTTCGTGGAAGGATGTTTTTT	CASSLVRGRMFF
TRBV5-5	.	.	TRBJ2-5	TGTGCCAGCAGCTTTTACAGGGAAGGGGGGGGGTACCAAGAGACCCAGTACTTC	CASSFYREGGGYQETQYF
TRBV10-1	.	.	TRBJ2-7	TGCGCCAGCAGTGAGTCGAGGGTAGCTTACGAGCAGTACTTC	CASSESRVAYEQYF
TRBV12-3/TRBV12-4	.	.	TRBJ2-7	TGTGCCAGCAGTCCCGGACCAGCCGGCTACGAGCAGTACTTC	CASSPGPAGYEQYF
TRBV14	.	.	TRBJ2-1	TGTGCCAGCAGCCAAAGAGCGGGGACAGGCTCCAATGAGCAGTTCTTC	CASSQRAGTGSNEQFF
TRBV13	TRBD2	few	TRBJ2-7	TGTGCCAGCAGCCCCCGAGCTAGCGGGAGGGCCAAACGGTCCGAGCAGTACTTC	CASSPRASGRAKRSEQYF
TRBV12-3/TRBV12-4	.	once	TRBJ1-1	TGTGCCAGCAGTTTAGCCCCGGTCGGGTCTCTGAACACTGAAGCTTTCTTT	CASSLAPVGSLNTEAFF
TRBV29-1	.	many	TRBJ2-6	TGCAGCGTTAGCGACTCTGGGGCCAACGTCCTGACTTTC	CSVSDSGANVLTF
TRBV2	.	few	TRBJ2-3	TGTGCCAGCAGTGAAGTTTTCGGGGTCCCAGATACGCAGTATTTT	CASSEVFGVPDTQYF
TRBV27	.	many	TRBJ2-5	TGTGCCAGCAGTCCCCGACGGGGGATACAAGAGACCCAGTACTTC	CASSPRRGIQETQYF
TRBV24-1	TRBD2	.	TRBJ2-3	TGTGCCACCAGTGATGGGCTAGCGGGAGGCCCAGATACGCAGTATTTT	CATSDGLAGGPDTQYF